This T cell receptor (beta chain) was captured in a study of neurological immune-mediated disorders. This clonotype is medium-sized by share. Unsorted libraries were derived from 2 million PBMCs stored at -80 C. It was by 5'RACE with 10-nucleotide random UMIs that the cDNA was made. TCRdb reprocessed the 5' RACE reads with MiXCR, giving one entry per CDR3 protein. The sample records tens of thousands of distinct CDR3 sequences, less than 11% being singletons. The CDR3 contains 16 residues. The V gene's germline CDR1 is SGHRS and CDR2 YFSETQ. V shed 3 bases and J shed 0 bases, with 13 bases lying between them.

The chain combines TRBV5-1 with TRBJ1-3; D perhaps matches TRBD1 (5 bases). This sequence originates from a woman aged 60 to 75 with HTLV-1-associated myelopathy (HAM/TSP). What was sequenced was PBMCs. The CDR3 sequence: CASSSGDGNSGNTIYF. In DNA form, the CDR3 reads TGCGCCAGCAGCTCTGGGGACGGAAACTCTGGAAACACCATATATTTT.